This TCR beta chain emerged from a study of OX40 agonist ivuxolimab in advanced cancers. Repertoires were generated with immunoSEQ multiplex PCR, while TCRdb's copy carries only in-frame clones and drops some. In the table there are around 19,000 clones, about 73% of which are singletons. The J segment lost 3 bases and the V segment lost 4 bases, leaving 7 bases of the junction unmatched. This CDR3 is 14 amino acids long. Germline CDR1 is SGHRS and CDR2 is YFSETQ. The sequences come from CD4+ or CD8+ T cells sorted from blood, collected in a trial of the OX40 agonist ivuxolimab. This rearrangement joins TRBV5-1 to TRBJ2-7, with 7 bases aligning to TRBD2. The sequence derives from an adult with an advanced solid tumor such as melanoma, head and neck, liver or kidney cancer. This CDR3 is CASSRRQRGYEQYF. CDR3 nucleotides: TGCGCCAGCAGCAGGCGACAGCGGGGCTACGAGCAGTACTTC.